This T cell receptor (beta chain) was found in a study of shared clonotypes between healthy human individuals. For the study at large: Participating donors consisted of two women and a few men aged 18 to 49.

With regard to this clone: What it recognizes is unknown.

Study-wide results and limits: The researchers took only blood, and tissue repertoires probably look different. Rarefaction curves obtained for sorted subsets showed sequencing incomplete despite large depth.

Profiled with immunoSEQ multiplex PCR; TCRdb holds only in-frame clones, not every one. The table lists over a million clones, 70% to 80% of them singletons. Sequenced input: memory CD4+ T cells from PBMCs. The sample's subset: CD45RA-negative fraction. This sequence was found in a man aged 18 to 29 in good health. Some clones in this sample may be carry-over from other donors' samples.

In DNA, the CDR3 is TGTGCTAGTGGTCCCCACGTGTACTTC. Residues: CASGPHVYF. This sequence joins TRBV12-5 and TRBJ2-7; D is undetermined. The CDR3 extends over 9 amino acids. The germline CDR1 and CDR2 sequences are LGHNT and FRNRAP. V was cut by 5 bases and J by 12 bases, with 8 bases left in between.